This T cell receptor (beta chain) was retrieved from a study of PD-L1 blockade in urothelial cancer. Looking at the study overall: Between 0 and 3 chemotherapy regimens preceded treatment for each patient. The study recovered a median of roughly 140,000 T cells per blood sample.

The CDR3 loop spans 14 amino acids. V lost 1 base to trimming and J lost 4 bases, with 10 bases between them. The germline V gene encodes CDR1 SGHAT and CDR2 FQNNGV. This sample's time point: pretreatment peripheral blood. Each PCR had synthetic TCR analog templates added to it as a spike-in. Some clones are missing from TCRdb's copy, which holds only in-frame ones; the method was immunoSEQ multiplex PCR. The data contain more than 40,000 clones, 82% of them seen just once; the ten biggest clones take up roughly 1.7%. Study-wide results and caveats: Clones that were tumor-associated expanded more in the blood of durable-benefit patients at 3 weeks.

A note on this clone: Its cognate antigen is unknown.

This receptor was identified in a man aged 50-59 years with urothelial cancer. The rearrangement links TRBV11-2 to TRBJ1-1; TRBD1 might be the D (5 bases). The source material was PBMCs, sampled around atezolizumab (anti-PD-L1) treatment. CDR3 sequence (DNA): TGTGCCAGCAGCTTAGCAGGGTTCGCCACTGAAGCTTTCTTT. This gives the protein CASSLAGFATEAFF. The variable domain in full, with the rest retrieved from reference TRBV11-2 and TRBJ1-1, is EAGVAQSPRYKIIEKRQSVAFWCNPISGHATLYWYQQILGQGPKLLIQFQNNGVVDDSQLPKDRFSAERLKGVDSTLKIQPAKLEDSAVYLCASSLAGFATEAFFGQGTRLTVV.